This TCR beta chain was profiled in a study of human T cells and chemical hapten exposure. TCRdb recomputed calls from the RACE reads with MiXCR, one row per CDR3 protein. Counted here are 62,000 or so distinct CDR3 sequences, 9.5% to 12% occurring once; the ten biggest clones make up about 5%. Time point of the sample: pre-sensitization, week 0. The sample's treatment: therapeutic diphenylcyclopropenone sensitization with weekly scalp DPC. The study enrolled 18 to 70-year-old alopecia patients suitable for DPC. The receptor's source is a woman between 45 and 65 years old with alopecia areata. Some clones in this sample may be carry-over from other donors' samples. Sequenced material: whole blood, taken in connection with sensitization to the hapten diphenylcyclopropenone (DPC).

CDR3 in DNA: TGTGCCAGCAGTTTTGGCAGGGCCACCGGGGAGCTGTTTTTT. It translates to CASSFGRATGELFF. J is TRBJ2-2 and V is TRBV27, with D possibly TRBD1 on 5 matching bases. Per germline, CDR1 MNHEY and CDR2 SMNVEV (reference sequence). Trimming left V 3 bases short and J 4 bases short, with 9 bases between. CDR3 length equals 14 residues.